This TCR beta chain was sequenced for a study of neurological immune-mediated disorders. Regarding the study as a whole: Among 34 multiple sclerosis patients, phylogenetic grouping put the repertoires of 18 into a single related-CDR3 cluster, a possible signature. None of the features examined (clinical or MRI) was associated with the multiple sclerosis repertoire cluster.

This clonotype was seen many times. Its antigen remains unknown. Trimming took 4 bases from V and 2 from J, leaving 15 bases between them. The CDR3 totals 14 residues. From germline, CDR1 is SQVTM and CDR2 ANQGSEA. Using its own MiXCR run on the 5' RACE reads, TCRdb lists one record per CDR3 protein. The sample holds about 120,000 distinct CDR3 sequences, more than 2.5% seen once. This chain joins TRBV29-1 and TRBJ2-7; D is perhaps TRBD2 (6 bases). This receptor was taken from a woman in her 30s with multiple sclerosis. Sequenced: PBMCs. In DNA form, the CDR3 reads TGCAGCGTTGTCGCGGCGGAGGGGACCTACGAGCAGTACTTC. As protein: CSVVAAEGTYEQYF.